A selection of T cell receptor beta chains follows, all from one sample in a study of T cells after yellow fever vaccination. MiXCR, applied by TCRdb to the 5' RACE reads, yields one record per CDR3 protein. This table holds hundreds of thousands of distinct CDR3 sequences, 13% found once. The sequencing used PBMCs, collected on the day of the yellow fever booster vaccination. Receptor source: a man aged 25 to 45 who received the YFV17D yellow fever vaccine. Each CDR3 is given with its conserved first and last residue. D genes are given only for firm matches. Clone size appears in some rows only: once, few, many, or a class for an expanded clone.

cdr3_length d_call j_call clone_size v_call cdr3_nt cdr3_aa
14 TRBD1 TRBJ2-7 - TRBV20-1 TGCAGTGCTAACCGGGACAGTTACCCCTACGAGCAGTACTTC CSANRDSYPYEQYF
13 TRBD1 TRBJ2-1 - TRBV11-2 TGTGCCAGCAGCTACAGGGGAAACAATGAGCAGTTCTTC CASSYRGNNEQFF
12 - TRBJ2-7 many TRBV6-5 TGTGCCAGCAGTTATACCGGCTACGAGCAGTACTTC CASSYTGYEQYF
13 - TRBJ2-7 few TRBV10-3 TGTGCCATCGGGAGTGACACGGGGGACGAGCAGTACTTC CAIGSDTGDEQYF
15 TRBD2 TRBJ2-3 - TRBV5-1 TGCGCCAGCAGCTCAAGCGGGAAGGACACAGATACGCAGTATTTT CASSSSGKDTDTQYF
15 - TRBJ2-6 - TRBV9 TGTGCCAGCAGCGTTCAGAGGTCTGGGGCCAACGTCCTGACTTTC CASSVQRSGANVLTF
17 TRBD2 TRBJ2-3 few TRBV9 TGTGCCAGCAGCGTAGCTTTGAGTAGCGGGAGTACAGATACGCAGTATTTT CASSVALSSGSTDTQYF
15 TRBD2 TRBJ2-7 - TRBV25-1 TGTGCCAGCAGAAAGACTAGCGGGAGTATTGGCGAGCAGTACTTC CASRKTSGSIGEQYF
13 - TRBJ2-7 few TRBV20-1 TGCAGTGCTACAAGAGTTTTGTACGACGAGCAGTACTTC CSATRVLYDEQYF
12 - TRBJ1-5 few TRBV10-2 TGCGCCAGCAGACAGGTGAATCAGCCCCAGCATTTT CASRQVNQPQHF
15 TRBD2 TRBJ2-5 once TRBV5-6 TGTGCCAGCAGCTTGACTAGCGTCCTGGAAGAGACCCAGTACTTC CASSLTSVLEETQYF
14 - TRBJ2-3 few TRBV5-1 TGCGCCAGCAGCTTGGGGATTCCCACAGATACGCAGTATTTT CASSLGIPTDTQYF
14 - TRBJ2-1 - TRBV7-9 TGTGCCAGCACTGGAATAGCCCTATACAATGAGCAGTTCTTC CASTGIALYNEQFF
15 - TRBJ1-3 - TRBV20-1 TGCAGTGCTAGGGTAGGGTCCGAAGCCCGAAACACCATATATTTT CSARVGSEARNTIYF
17 TRBD2 TRBJ2-3 few TRBV4-3 TGCGCCAGCAGCCAAACATTAGGACTAGCGGACACAGATACGCAGTATTTT CASSQTLGLADTDTQYF
14 - TRBJ2-2 - TRBV5-1 TGCGCCAGCCTGAGCGGAGCCTCCACCGGGGAGCTGTTTTTT CASLSGASTGELFF
19 TRBD2 TRBJ2-1 - TRBV6-5 TGTGCCAGCAGTTTAACTAGCGGGAGGGCCCCAAGCTCCTACAATGAGCAGTTCTTC CASSLTSGRAPSSYNEQFF
13 - TRBJ1-2 few TRBV12-3/TRBV12-4 TGTGCCAGCAGCCCCGGCAGGCACTATGGCTACACCTTC CASSPGRHYGYTF
15 TRBD2 TRBJ2-7 few TRBV5-1 TGCGCCAGCAGCCCCCGGCGACGGGAGGCCTACGAGCAGTACTTC CASSPRRREAYEQYF
12 - TRBJ2-1 medium-sized TRBV9 TGTGCCAGCACCACGCGTAACAATGAGCAGTTCTTC CASTTRNNEQFF
15 - TRBJ2-7 few TRBV30 TGTGCCTGGACCGACCGGGGCAGGGCCCCCTACGAGCAGTACTTC CAWTDRGRAPYEQYF
15 TRBD1 TRBJ2-7 - TRBV9 TGTGCCAGCAGCTTCCGGGACAGTGACTGGGGCGAGCAGTACTTC CASSFRDSDWGEQYF